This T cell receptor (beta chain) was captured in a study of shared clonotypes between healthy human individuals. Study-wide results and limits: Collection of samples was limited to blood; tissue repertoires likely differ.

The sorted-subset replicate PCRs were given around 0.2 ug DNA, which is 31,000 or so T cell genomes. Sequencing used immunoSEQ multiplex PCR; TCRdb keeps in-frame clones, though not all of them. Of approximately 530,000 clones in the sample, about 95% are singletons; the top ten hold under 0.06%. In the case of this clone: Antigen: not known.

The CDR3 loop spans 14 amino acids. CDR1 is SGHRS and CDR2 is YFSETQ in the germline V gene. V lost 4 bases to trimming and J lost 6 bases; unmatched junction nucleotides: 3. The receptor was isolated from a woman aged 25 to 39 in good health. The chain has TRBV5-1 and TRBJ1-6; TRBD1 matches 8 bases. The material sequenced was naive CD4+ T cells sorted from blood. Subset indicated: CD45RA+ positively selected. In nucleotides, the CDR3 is TGCGCCAGCAGCAGGACAGGGATTAATTCACCCCTCCACTTT. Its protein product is CASSRTGINSPLHF.